The next 7 T cell receptor beta chains were all read from a single sample in a study of CXCR3-negative and CXCR3-positive naive CD8 T cells. General study points: Hydrophobicity was higher for TRB CDR3s found in CXCR3-positive naive cells than in CXCR3-negative naive cells.

UMI-tagged TRB cDNA libraries were built via 5' RACE. TCRdb reprocessed the 5' RACE reads, with one entry per CDR3 protein and no DNA. The listing records nearly 90,000 distinct CDR3 sequences. What these receptors recognize is not known. What was sequenced was naive CXCR3+ CD8+ T cells from blood. Described subset: CD45RO-CCR7+CD27+CD95- naive CD8+ T cells expressing CXCR3 (TNR3+). These receptor sequences come from a human donor in good health. Some clones in this sample may be carry-over from other donors' samples.

This chain links TRBV28 with TRBJ2-7; the D gene TCRdb calls, TRBD2, cannot be checked with no DNA. CDR1 and CDR2 (germline): MDHEN, SYDVKM. The CDR3 is 13 amino acids. The CDR3 loop is CASSLYREDEQYF.

The chain carries TRBV29-1 and TRBJ1-1; TCRdb names TRBD1, which stays unverified in the absence of DNA. Per germline, CDR1 SQVTM and CDR2 ANQGSEA. The CDR3 totals 13 residues. The CDR3 is CSVGGQGNTEAFF.

This sequence joins TRBV7-3 and TRBJ2-2. The CDR3 is made up of 15 amino acids. Germline loops: CDR1 SGHTA, CDR2 FQGTGA. Here the CDR3 reads CASSLSGSNTGELFF.

The chain has TRBV28 and TRBJ2-1; the TCRdb call, TRBD2, lacks DNA for checking. CDR3 length equals 14 residues. CDR1 and CDR2 (germline): MDHEN, SYDVKM. CDR3 loop: CASSDGEGGNEQFF.

This rearrangement joins TRBV21-1 to TRBJ1-1; TCRdb picks TRBD1, but there is no DNA to check that call. TRBV21-1 is labeled a pseudogene. This CDR3 is 13 amino acids long. CDR3 in amino acids: CALNRAPNTEAFF.

V is TRBV27 and J is TRBJ2-2; without DNA, the TCRdb call of TRBD1 cannot be checked. The CDR3 covers 16 residues. The germline CDR1 and CDR2 sequences are MNHEY and SMNVEV (reference sequence). The CDR3 sequence: CASSSLPGRGTGELFF.

The chain couples TRBV10-1 to TRBJ1-5. CDR3 size: 15 residues. The germline V gene has CDR1 WNHNN and CDR2 SYGVQD (reference sequence). The CDR3 reads CASRWPLYSNQPQHF.